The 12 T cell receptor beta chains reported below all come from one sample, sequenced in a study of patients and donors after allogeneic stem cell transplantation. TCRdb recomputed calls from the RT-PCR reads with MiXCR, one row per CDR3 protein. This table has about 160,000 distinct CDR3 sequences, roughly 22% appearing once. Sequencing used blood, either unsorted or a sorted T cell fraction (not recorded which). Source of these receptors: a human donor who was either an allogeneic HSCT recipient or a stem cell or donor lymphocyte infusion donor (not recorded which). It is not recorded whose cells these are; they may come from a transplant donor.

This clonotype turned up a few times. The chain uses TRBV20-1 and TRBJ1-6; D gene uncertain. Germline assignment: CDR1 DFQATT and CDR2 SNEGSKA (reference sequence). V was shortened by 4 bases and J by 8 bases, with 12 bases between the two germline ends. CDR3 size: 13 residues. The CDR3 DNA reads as TGCAGTGCTAATCTAGGGAGGGATTCACCCCTCCACTTT. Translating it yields CSANLGRDSPLHF.

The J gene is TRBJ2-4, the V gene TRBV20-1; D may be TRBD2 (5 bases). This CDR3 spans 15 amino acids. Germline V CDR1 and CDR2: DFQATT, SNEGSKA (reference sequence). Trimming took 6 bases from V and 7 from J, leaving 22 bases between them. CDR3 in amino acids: CSAPTNPLVTNIQYF. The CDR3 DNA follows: TGCAGTGCCCCCACAAATCCACTAGTTACCAACATTCAGTACTTC.

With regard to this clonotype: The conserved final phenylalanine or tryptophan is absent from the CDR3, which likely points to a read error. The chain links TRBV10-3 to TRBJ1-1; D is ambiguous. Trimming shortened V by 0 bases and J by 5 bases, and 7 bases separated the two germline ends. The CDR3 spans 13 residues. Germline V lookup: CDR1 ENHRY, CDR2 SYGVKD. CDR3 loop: CAISESTGTEAFL. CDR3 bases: TGTGCCATCAGTGAGTCTACGGGTACTGAAGCTTTCTTG.

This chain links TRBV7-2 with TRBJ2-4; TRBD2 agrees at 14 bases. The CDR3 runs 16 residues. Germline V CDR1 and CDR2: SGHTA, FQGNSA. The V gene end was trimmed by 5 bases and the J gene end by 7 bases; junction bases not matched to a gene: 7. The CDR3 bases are TGTGCCAGCAGCCCCCGGGGGACTAGCGGGAGTAACATTCAGTACTTC. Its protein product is CASSPRGTSGSNIQYF.

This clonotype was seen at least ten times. CDR3 in amino acids: CASSLDVTFGYGYTF. CDR3 bases: TGTGCCAGCAGCTTAGATGTTACTTTTGGGTATGGCTACACCTTC. The V gene is TRBV7-2, the J gene TRBJ1-2; the D is unclear. Per the germline V gene, CDR1 is SGHTA and CDR2 is FQGNSA. V was pared by 1 base and J by 5 bases, with 14 bases between. The CDR3 has 15 residues.

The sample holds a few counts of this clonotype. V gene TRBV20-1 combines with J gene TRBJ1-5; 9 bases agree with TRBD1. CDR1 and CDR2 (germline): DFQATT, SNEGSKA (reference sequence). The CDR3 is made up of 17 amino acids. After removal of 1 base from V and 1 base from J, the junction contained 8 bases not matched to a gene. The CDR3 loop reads CSARGPRTGESNQPQHF. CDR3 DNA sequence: TGCAGTGCTAGAGGACCCAGGACAGGGGAGAGCAATCAGCCCCAGCATTTT.

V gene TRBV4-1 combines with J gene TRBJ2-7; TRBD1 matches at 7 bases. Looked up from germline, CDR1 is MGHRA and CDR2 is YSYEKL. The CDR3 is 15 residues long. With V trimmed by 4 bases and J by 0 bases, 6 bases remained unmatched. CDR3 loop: CASSPMGQPSYEQYF. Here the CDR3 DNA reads TGCGCCAGCAGCCCGATGGGACAGCCCTCCTACGAGCAGTACTTC.

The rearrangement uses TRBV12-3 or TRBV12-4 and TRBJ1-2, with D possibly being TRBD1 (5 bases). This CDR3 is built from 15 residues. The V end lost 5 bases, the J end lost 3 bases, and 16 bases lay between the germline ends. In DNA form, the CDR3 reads TGTGCCAGCAGTGCGGGACCGCGTTTCCACTATGGCTACACCTTC. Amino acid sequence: CASSAGPRFHYGYTF.

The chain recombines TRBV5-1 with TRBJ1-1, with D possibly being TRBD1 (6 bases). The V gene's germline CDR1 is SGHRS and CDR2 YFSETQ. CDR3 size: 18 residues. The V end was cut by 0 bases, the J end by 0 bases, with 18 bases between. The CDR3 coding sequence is TGCGCCAGCAGCTTGGACCGGGGGCGCAGGGACCTGAACACTGAAGCTTTCTTT. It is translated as CASSLDRGRRDLNTEAFF.

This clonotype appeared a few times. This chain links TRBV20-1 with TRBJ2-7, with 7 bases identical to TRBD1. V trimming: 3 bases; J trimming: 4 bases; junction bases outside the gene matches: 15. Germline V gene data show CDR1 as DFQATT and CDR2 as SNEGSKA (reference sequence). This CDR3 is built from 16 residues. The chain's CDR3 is CSARDPRGSMIYEQYF. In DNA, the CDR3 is TGCAGTGCTAGGGACCCCAGGGGGTCGATGATTTACGAGCAGTACTTC.

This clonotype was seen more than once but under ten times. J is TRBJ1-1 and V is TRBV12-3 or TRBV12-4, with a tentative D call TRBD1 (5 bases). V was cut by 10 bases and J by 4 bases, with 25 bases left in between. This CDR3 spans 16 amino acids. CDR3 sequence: CATRGGAWGVGTEAFF. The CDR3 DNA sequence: TGTGCCACCAGAGGCGGGGCTTGGGGGGTCGGCACTGAAGCTTTCTTT.

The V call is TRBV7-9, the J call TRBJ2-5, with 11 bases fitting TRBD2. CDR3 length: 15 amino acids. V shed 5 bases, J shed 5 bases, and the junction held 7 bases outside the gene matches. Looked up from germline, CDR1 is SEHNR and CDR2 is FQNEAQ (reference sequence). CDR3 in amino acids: CASSASTSGIETQYF. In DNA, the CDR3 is TGTGCCAGCAGCGCCTCGACTAGCGGGATCGAGACCCAGTACTTC. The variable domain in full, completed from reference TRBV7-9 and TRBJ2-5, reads DTGVSQNPRHKITKRGQNVTFRCDPISEHNRLYWYRQTLGQGPEFLTYFQNEAQLEKSRLLSDRFSAERPKGSFSTLEIQRTEQGDSAMYLCASSASTSGIETQYFGPGTRLLVL.